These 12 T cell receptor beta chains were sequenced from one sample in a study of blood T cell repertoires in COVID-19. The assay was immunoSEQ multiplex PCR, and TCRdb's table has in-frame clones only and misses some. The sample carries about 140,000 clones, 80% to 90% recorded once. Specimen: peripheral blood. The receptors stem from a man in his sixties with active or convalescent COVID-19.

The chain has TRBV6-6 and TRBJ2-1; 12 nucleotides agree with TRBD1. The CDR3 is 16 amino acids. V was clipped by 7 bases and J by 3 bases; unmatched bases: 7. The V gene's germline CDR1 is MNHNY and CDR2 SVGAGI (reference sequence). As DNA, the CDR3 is TGTGCCAGCAAATTGGGACAGGGGGCGTACTACAATGAGCAGTTCTTC. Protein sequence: CASKLGQGAYYNEQFF.

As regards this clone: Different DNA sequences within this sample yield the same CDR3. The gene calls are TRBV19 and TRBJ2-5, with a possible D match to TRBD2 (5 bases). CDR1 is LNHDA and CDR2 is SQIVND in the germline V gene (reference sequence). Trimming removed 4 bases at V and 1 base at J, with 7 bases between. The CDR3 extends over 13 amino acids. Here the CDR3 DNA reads TGTGCCAGTAGTAGACGGGGCCAAGAGACCCAGTACTTC. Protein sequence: CASSRRGQETQYF. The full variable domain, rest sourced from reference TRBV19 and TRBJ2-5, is DGGITQSPKYLFRKEGQNVTLSCEQNLNHDAMYWYRQDPGQGLRLIYYSQIVNDFQKGDIAEGYSVSREKKESFPLTVTSAQKNPTAFYLCASSRRGQETQYFGPGTRLLVL.

The CDR3 is CASSLWASGANVLTF. For the CDR3, the DNA is TGTGCCAGCAGCTTATGGGCGTCTGGGGCCAACGTCCTGACTTTC. J is TRBJ2-6 and V is TRBV11-2; D call uncertain. The V end was cut by 2 bases, the J end by 1 base, with 6 bases between. The CDR3 loop spans 15 amino acids. Germline V gene lookup returns CDR1 SGHAT and CDR2 FQNNGV.

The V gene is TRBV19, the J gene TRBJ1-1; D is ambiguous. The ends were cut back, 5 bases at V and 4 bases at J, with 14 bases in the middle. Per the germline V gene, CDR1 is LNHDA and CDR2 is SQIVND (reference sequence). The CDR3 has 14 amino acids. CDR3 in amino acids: CASSSLARGTEAFF. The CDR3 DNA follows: TGTGCCAGTAGTTCTCTTGCCCGGGGCACTGAAGCTTTCTTT.

The DNA of the CDR3 is TGTGCCAGCAGACCGAGGACAGTCTTCTGGGGCTACACCTTC. Translating it yields CASRPRTVFWGYTF. V usage is TRBV28 and J usage is TRBJ1-2; a weak D match, TRBD1 (6 bases). Germline V gene data show CDR1 as MDHEN and CDR2 as SYDVKM. Trimming took off 6 bases at V and 8 bases at J, with 19 bases between the two ends. This CDR3 is built from 14 residues.

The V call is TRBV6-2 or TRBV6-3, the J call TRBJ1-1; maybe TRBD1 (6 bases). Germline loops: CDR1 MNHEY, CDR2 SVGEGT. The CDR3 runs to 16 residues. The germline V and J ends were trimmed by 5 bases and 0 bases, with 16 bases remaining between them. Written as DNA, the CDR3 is TGTGCCAGCAGTAAGGACAGTAATAGCATGAACACTGAAGCTTTCTTT. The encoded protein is CASSKDSNSMNTEAFF.

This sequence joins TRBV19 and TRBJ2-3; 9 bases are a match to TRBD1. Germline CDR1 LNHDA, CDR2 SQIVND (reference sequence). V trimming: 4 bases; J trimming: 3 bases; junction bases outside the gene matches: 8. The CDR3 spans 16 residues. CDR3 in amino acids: CASSKGQGRTTDTQYF. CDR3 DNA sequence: TGTGCCAGTAGTAAGGGACAGGGACGAACAACAGATACGCAGTATTTT.

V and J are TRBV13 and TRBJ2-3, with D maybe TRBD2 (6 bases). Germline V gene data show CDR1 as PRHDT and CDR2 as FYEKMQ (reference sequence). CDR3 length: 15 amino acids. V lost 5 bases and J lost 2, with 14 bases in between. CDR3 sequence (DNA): TGTGCCAGCAGCCCTAGGGACTTTAACACAGATACGCAGTATTTT. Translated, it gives CASSPRDFNTDTQYF.

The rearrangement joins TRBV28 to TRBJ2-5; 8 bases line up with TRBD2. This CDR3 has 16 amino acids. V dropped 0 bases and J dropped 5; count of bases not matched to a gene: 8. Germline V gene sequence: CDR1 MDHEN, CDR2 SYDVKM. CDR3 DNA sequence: TGTGCCAGCAGTTTATGGACCGGGAGGGGGGGGGAGACCCAGTACTTC. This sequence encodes CASSLWTGRGGETQYF.

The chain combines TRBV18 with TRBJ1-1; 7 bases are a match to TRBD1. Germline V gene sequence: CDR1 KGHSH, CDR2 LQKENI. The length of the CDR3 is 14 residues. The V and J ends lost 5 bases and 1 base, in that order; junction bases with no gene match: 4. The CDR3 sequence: CASSIDRANTEAFF. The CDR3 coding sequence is TGTGCCAGCTCAATCGACAGGGCGAACACTGAAGCTTTCTTT. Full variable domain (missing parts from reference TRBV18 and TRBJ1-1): NAGVMQNPRHLVRRRGQEARLRCSPMKGHSHVYWYRQLPEEGLKFMVYLQKENIIDESGMPKERFSAEFPKEGPSILRIQQVVRGDSAAYFCASSIDRANTEAFFGQGTRLTVV.

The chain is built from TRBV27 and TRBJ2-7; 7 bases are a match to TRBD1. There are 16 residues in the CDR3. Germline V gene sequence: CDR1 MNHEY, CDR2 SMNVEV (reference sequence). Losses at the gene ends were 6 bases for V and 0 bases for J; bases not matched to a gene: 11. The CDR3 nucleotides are TGTGCCAGCAGGACCCTTATCCGGGACAGCTCCTACGAGCAGTACTTC. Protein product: CASRTLIRDSSYEQYF.

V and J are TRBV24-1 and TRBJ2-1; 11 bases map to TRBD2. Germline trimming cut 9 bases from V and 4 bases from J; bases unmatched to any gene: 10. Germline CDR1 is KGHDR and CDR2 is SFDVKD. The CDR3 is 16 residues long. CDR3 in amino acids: CATGGRTSGLYNEQFF. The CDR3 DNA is TGTGCCACCGGGGGCCGGACTAGCGGGCTTTACAATGAGCAGTTCTTC.